This TCR beta chain was recorded in a study of cytomegalovirus exposure and HLA in healthy donors. The study's findings and limits: Roughly uniform sequencing depth across donors was assumed, possibly incorrectly. Later work showed greater clonal expansion in HLA-associated TCR beta chains than in equally common others.

Primers: 60 Vbeta forward and 13 Jbeta reverse. Clones were read by immunoSEQ multiplex PCR, and TCRdb kept only the in-frame ones, dropping some. The repertoire holds under 200,000 clones, with about 88% as singletons. As for this clone: The target antigen is unknown.

Germline trimming cut 5 bases from V and 2 bases from J; bases unmatched to any gene: 2. The germline gives CDR1 SEHNR, CDR2 FQNEAQ (reference sequence). The CDR3 consists of 15 residues. This clonotype originated in a man younger than 40 in good health and CMV-seropositive. Sequencing was done on a sample of PBMCs. The chain is built from TRBV7-9 and TRBJ2-6; 8 positions agree with TRBD2. The DNA of the CDR3 is TGTGCCAGCAGCCTCGGGGGGGCTGGGGCCAACGTCCTGACTTTC. Residues: CASSLGGAGANVLTF.